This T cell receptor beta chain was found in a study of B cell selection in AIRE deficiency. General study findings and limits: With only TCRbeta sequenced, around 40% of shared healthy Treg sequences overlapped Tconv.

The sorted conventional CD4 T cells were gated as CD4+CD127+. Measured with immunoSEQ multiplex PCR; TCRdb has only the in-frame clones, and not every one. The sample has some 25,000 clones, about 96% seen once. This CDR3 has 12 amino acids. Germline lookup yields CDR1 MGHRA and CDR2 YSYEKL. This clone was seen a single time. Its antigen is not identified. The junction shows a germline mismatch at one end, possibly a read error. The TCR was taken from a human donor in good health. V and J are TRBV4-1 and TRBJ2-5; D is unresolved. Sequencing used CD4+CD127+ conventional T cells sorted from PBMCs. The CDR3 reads CASSQAQETQYF. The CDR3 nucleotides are TGTGCCAGCAGCCAGGCGCAAGAGACCCAGTACTTC.